This T cell receptor beta chain was recovered during a study of blood T cell repertoires in COVID-19. The CDR3 has 12 residues. Between the trimmed V and J ends, which lost 3 bases and 6 bases, there was a span of 9 bases. The V gene's germline CDR1 is MGHRA and CDR2 YSYEKL. Clones were sequenced by immunoSEQ multiplex PCR, and TCRdb holds only the in-frame ones, with some missing. The sample records 95,000 to 150,000 clones, 90% being singletons. During active infection, Seattle patients enrolled and were then monitored through disease. The chain recombines TRBV4-1 with TRBJ2-7; TRBD2 might be the D (5 bases). Sequenced material: peripheral blood. The TCR sequence derives from an older woman with COVID-19, enrolled during active disease. CDR3 protein: CASSHGEGEQYF. In DNA form, the CDR3 reads TGCGCCAGCAGCCACGGGGAAGGCGAGCAGTACTTC.